This section outlines one T cell receptor (beta chain) sequence together with its context. The sample comes from a study of blood T cell repertoires in COVID-19. Overall study: Spain, Italy and the United States supplied samples that represented acute and convalescent COVID-19. Sources were T cells, B-cell-depleted T cells, or PBMCs; the material itself was cDNA or gDNA.

In the authors' methods: Quantification of nucleated cells was approximated via reference gene primer amplification. Assay used: immunoSEQ multiplex PCR; TCRdb lists only in-frame clones, some missing. V and J calls and clone size are as listed in that table; D and trimming were resolved from the DNA. The sample lists 90,000 to 150,000 clones, 85% to 90% occurring once. CDR3 length: 15 amino acids. V was clipped by 7 bases and J by 0 bases; unmatched bases: 4. Germline lookup yields CDR1 SNHLY and CDR2 FYNNEI. The TCR originated in a man aged 70 or older with active or convalescent COVID-19. The chain recombines TRBV2 with TRBJ1-2; TRBD1 agrees at 11 bases. Material: peripheral blood. Here the CDR3 DNA reads TGTGCCAGCAACCCGGGACAGGGGGCTAACTATGGCTACACCTTC. Its protein is CASNPGQGANYGYTF.